These 12 T cell receptor beta chains came from one sample sequenced in a study of early stage breast cancer tumors. The repertoire was sequenced with immunoSEQ multiplex PCR; TCRdb's copy has only in-frame clones and lacks some. The data hold tens of thousands of clones, with around 67% observed a single time. The sequenced sample was breast tumor tissue. Receptor source: a person aged 25 to 39 with breast cancer.

The chain joins TRBV11-2 to TRBJ2-1; D is unclear. Germline CDR1 reads SGHAT; CDR2 reads FQNNGV. The CDR3 loop spans 16 amino acids. V shed 3 bases and J shed 4 bases, with 16 bases lying between them. The CDR3 here is CASSLSPIVSYNEQFF. The CDR3 DNA is TGTGCCAGCAGCTTGTCCCCCATTGTAAGTTACAATGAGCAGTTCTTC.

With regard to this clone: This sequence may be a read error, since a much larger clone differs from it by one base. CDR3 coding DNA: TGTGCCAGCAGCCGGACTAGCGGGAGGATGAATGAGCAGTTCTTC. Translation: CASSRTSGRMNEQFF. V gene TRBV11-2 combines with J gene TRBJ2-1; 14 bases line up with TRBD2. The germline gives CDR1 SGHAT, CDR2 FQNNGV. The CDR3 length is 15 residues. The V segment lost 5 bases and the J segment 7 bases; nucleotides outside the gene matches: 4.

The CDR3 sequence is CSVLHNEQFF. The CDR3 DNA reads TGCAGCGTTTTGCACAATGAGCAGTTCTTC. This chain joins TRBV29-1 and TRBJ2-1; the D is unclear. The CDR3 runs 10 residues. The V gene lost 5 bases and the J gene lost 5 bases, with 4 bases spanning the gap. The germline V gene encodes CDR1 SQVTM and CDR2 ANQGSEA.

This rearrangement joins TRBV6-5 to TRBJ1-6; D is perhaps TRBD1 (6 bases). Trimming left V 6 bases short and J 6 bases short, with 15 bases between. CDR1 and CDR2 from the germline V gene are MNHEY and SVGAGI. The length of the CDR3 is 15 residues. The CDR3 here is CASSKGVVSNSPLHF. CDR3 nucleotide sequence: TGTGCCAGCAGCAAGGGGGTTGTTTCTAATTCACCCCTCCACTTT.

The chain combines TRBV10-3 with TRBJ2-3, with D possibly TRBD2 on 5 matching bases. The V gene lost 0 bases and the J gene lost 3 bases, with 19 bases spanning the gap. CDR1 is ENHRY, CDR2 SYGVKD, per germline. This CDR3 is 18 amino acids long. The CDR3 loop reads CAISESSSGPFGTDTQYF. The CDR3 DNA follows: TGTGCCATCAGTGAGTCGTCCAGCGGACCTTTCGGTACAGATACGCAGTATTTT.

V is TRBV6-5 and J is TRBJ1-2; perhaps TRBD1 as D (5 bases). The CDR3 is made up of 14 amino acids. V was cut by 5 bases and J by 8 bases, with 18 bases left in between. Germline CDR1 MNHEY, CDR2 SVGAGI. CDR3 sequence reads: CASSKQQVSGGYTF. The CDR3 nucleotides are TGTGCCAGCAGTAAGCAACAGGTTTCCGGGGGCTACACCTTC.

CDR3 loop: CASSLFSGPSNEQFF. The CDR3 bases are TGTGCCAGCAGCTTATTTAGCGGGCCCTCCAATGAGCAGTTCTTC. The chain combines TRBV11-2 with TRBJ2-1, with TRBD2 identical over 7 bases. The V gene end was trimmed by 2 bases and the J gene end by 6 bases; junction bases not matched to a gene: 7. The CDR3 sequence is 15 residues long. Germline V gives CDR1 SGHAT, CDR2 FQNNGV.

The chain is built from TRBV18 and TRBJ2-7; TRBD1 is a possible D gene (6 bases). The CDR3 is made up of 13 amino acids. V lost 6 bases to trimming and J lost 3 bases, with 12 bases between them. Per the germline V gene, CDR1 is KGHSH and CDR2 is LQKENI. In DNA form, the CDR3 reads TGTGCCAGCTCGCCTGACAGGTACTACGAGCAGTACTTC. Translated: CASSPDRYYEQYF.

The chain links TRBV6-5 to TRBJ2-7; D gene unclear. The germline V gene encodes CDR1 MNHEY and CDR2 SVGAGI. The CDR3 runs 13 residues. Trimming removed 6 bases at V and 5 bases at J, with 14 bases between. The CDR3 is CASRTMGRDEQYF. DNA for the CDR3: TGTGCCAGCAGAACTATGGGCCGGGACGAGCAGTACTTC.

The chain links TRBV2 to TRBJ1-1; 8 bases are a match to TRBD1. The J segment lost 10 bases and the V segment lost 4 bases, leaving 8 bases of the junction unmatched. Germline assignment: CDR1 SNHLY and CDR2 FYNNEI. The CDR3 runs to 13 residues. The CDR3 here is CASSATGGAGAFF. The CDR3 DNA follows: TGTGCCAGCAGTGCTACAGGGGGTGCGGGAGCTTTCTTT.

The gene calls are TRBV5-6 and TRBJ2-6; 8 positions agree with TRBD1. The germline V gene encodes CDR1 SGHDT and CDR2 YYEEEE. CDR3 length: 16 residues. J was trimmed by 2 bases and V by 4 bases; bases with no gene match: 5. The CDR3 DNA follows: TGTGCCAGCAGCCCGGCAGGGGGCGCTGGGGCCAACGTCCTGACTTTC. It codes for CASSPAGGAGANVLTF.

The V call is TRBV29-1, the J call TRBJ1-6; 9 positions agree with TRBD1. The CDR3 totals 15 residues. After removal of 5 bases from V and 3 bases from J, the junction contained 5 bases not matched to a gene. Germline lookup yields CDR1 SQVTM and CDR2 ANQGSEA. The CDR3 DNA reads as TGCAGCGTTCGGACAGGGGTTAACTATAATTCACCCCTCCACTTT. It translates to CSVRTGVNYNSPLHF.